The source of this TCR beta chain is a study of OX40 agonist ivuxolimab in advanced cancers. Study details: Every 2 weeks, patients received ivuxolimab intravenously, dosed at 0.01 to 10 mg/kg. Overall study results and limits: Averaged across samples, CD8+ T cells carried more expanded clones than CD4+ did. At 0.1 to 3.0 mg/kg, clonal expansion of CD4+ and CD8+ blood T cells had occurred by week 6.

From germline, CDR1 is LNHDA and CDR2 SQIVND (reference sequence). V dropped 3 bases and J dropped 0 bases, with 8 bases sitting between them. CDR3 length: 14 amino acids. In the case of this clone: What it binds is not known.

Some clones are missing from TCRdb's copy, which holds only in-frame ones; the method was immunoSEQ multiplex PCR. This sample has 60,000 to 80,000 clones; 81% occur once, and the top ten carry 5%. Specimen: CD4+ or CD8+ T cells sorted from blood, collected in a trial of the OX40 agonist ivuxolimab. The receptor comes from an adult with an advanced solid tumor such as melanoma, head and neck, liver or kidney cancer. The chain has TRBV19 and TRBJ1-2; D is uncertain. The CDR3 loop reads CASSISRTNYGYTF. In DNA form, the CDR3 reads TGTGCCAGTAGTATTTCGAGGACTAACTATGGCTACACCTTC. Full variable domain (outside the CDR3, taken from reference TRBV19 and TRBJ1-2): DGGITQSPKYLFRKEGQNVTLSCEQNLNHDAMYWYRQDPGQGLRLIYYSQIVNDFQKGDIAEGYSVSREKKESFPLTVTSAQKNPTAFYLCASSISRTNYGYTFGSGTRLTVV.